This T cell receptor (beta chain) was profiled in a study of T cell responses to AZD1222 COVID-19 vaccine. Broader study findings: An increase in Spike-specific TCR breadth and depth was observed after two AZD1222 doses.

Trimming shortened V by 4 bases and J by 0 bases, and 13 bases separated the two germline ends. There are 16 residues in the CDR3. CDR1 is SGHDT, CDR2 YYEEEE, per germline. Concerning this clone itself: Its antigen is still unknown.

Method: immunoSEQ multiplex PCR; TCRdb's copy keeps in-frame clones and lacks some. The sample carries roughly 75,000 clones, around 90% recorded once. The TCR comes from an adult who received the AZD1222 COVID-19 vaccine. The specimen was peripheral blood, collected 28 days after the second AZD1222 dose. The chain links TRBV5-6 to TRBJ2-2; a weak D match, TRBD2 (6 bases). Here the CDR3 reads CASSPTGLTNTGELFF. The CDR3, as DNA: TGTGCCAGCAGCCCAACGGGACTCACGAACACCGGGGAGCTGTTTTTT.